A single sample gave rise to the 13 T cell receptor beta chains below, sequenced in a study of response to subunit inactivated influenza vaccine. TCRdb itself ran the RT-PCR reads through MiXCR, one entry per CDR3 protein. Of about 540,000 distinct CDR3 sequences in the sample, around a quarter are singletons; the top ten hold approximately 3%. This sample also belongs to another study, concerning T cells expressing NK-cell markers. In that study: Beta-chain TCR cDNA was generated via 5'RACE template switching with UMIs.

The sequencing here drew on CD4+ T cells sorted from PBMCs, taken roughly 12 days after vaccination. Receptors were obtained from a middle-aged man who received an inactivated influenza vaccine.

This clonotype has a handful of counts. The chain employs TRBV20-1 and TRBJ1-4; D unclear. Trimming took 4 bases from V and 6 from J, leaving 18 bases between them. Germline values: CDR1 DFQATT, CDR2 SNEGSKA (reference sequence). The CDR3 has 15 residues. CDR3 nucleotide sequence: TGCAGTGCTACCTTACTCAGAGTCTCCCATGAAAAACTGTTTTTT. Translated: CSATLLRVSHEKLFF.

This clonotype turned up a few times. The rearrangement links TRBV20-1 to TRBJ1-5; tentatively, D is TRBD1 (6 bases). CDR3 length: 14 residues. Trimming stripped 5 bases from V and 4 bases from J, with 15 bases between. Per the germline V gene, CDR1 is DFQATT and CDR2 is SNEGSKA (reference sequence). CDR3 amino acids: CSAGARTENQPQHF. DNA of the CDR3: TGCAGTGCTGGGGCCCGGACAGAGAATCAGCCCCAGCATTTT.

V usage is TRBV4-2 and J usage is TRBJ2-1, with 7 bases aligning to TRBD1. CDR1 LGHNA and CDR2 YNFKEQ come from the germline V gene. The CDR3 totals 15 residues. J gave up 4 bases and V 6 bases, and 9 bases lay outside the gene matches. Here the CDR3 DNA reads TGTGCCAGCAGGGGGTTGACAGGGAAGTACAATGAGCAGTTCTTC. It encodes CASRGLTGKYNEQFF.

Only a few counts were recorded for this clonotype. The rearrangement joins TRBV7-6 to TRBJ2-2; 10 nucleotides match TRBD2. Germline CDR1 is SGHVS and CDR2 is FNYEAQ. Trimming took 1 base from V and 1 from J; bases not matched to a gene: 9. The CDR3 is made up of 19 amino acids. CDR3 sequence (DNA): TGTGCCAGCAGCTTAGTGGTACGAACTAGCGGGGAGAACACCGGGGAGCTGTTTTTT. It is translated as CASSLVVRTSGENTGELFF.

This clonotype showed up many times. The rearrangement links TRBV5-1 to TRBJ1-4; 8 positions match TRBD1. The germline CDR1 and CDR2 sequences are SGHRS and YFSETQ. The CDR3 consists of 14 residues. V shed 2 bases, J shed 3 bases, and the junction held 0 bases outside the gene matches. The CDR3 bases are TGCGCCAGCAGCTTACAGGGGGCTAATGAAAAACTGTTTTTT. Encoded protein: CASSLQGANEKLFF.

V is TRBV20-1 and J is TRBJ2-1; D is uncertain. CDR1 and CDR2 from the germline V gene are DFQATT and SNEGSKA (reference sequence). The length of the CDR3 is 13 residues. Trimming shortened V by 2 bases and J by 0 bases, and 5 bases separated the two germline ends. Here the CDR3 DNA reads TGCAGTGCTAGAAGGGCCTCCTACAATGAGCAGTTCTTC. As protein: CSARRASYNEQFF.

The chain has TRBV10-1 and TRBJ2-6; maybe TRBD1 (5 bases). Germline V gene data show CDR1 as WNHNN and CDR2 as SYGVQD (reference sequence). V lost 9 bases, J lost 0 bases, and 12 bases lay in between. The CDR3 spans 15 residues. CDR3: CARTGTASGANVLTF. Here the CDR3 DNA reads TGCGCCAGAACAGGAACCGCCTCTGGGGCCAACGTCCTGACTTTC.

The chain joins TRBV10-3 to TRBJ1-1; unclear D gene. The CDR3 runs 16 residues. The germline V gene encodes CDR1 ENHRY and CDR2 SYGVKD. V was trimmed by 0 bases and J by 6 bases, leaving 17 bases between them. CDR3 protein: CAISESTLRPVPEAFF. The CDR3 nucleotides read TGTGCCATCAGTGAGTCGACTCTTAGACCGGTTCCTGAAGCTTTCTTT.

The chain has TRBV5-6 and TRBJ2-7, with 7 bases lining up with TRBD1. V dropped 4 bases and J dropped 2; count of bases not matched to a gene: 9. Per germline, CDR1 SGHDT and CDR2 YYEEEE. The CDR3 totals 15 residues. The CDR3 sequence: CASSPPRDRTYEQYF. The CDR3 DNA sequence: TGTGCCAGCAGCCCTCCACGGGACAGAACCTACGAGCAGTACTTC.

The rearrangement uses TRBV4-2 and TRBJ2-2; 7 positions agree with TRBD1. This CDR3 has 16 residues. In germline, CDR1 is LGHNA, CDR2 YNFKEQ. V dropped 0 bases and J dropped 5; count of bases not matched to a gene: 6. CDR3 sequence (DNA): TGTGCCAGCAGCCAAGAAATGGCAGGGGGAACCGGGGAGCTGTTTTTT. Translated, it gives CASSQEMAGGTGELFF.

The V call is TRBV19, the J call TRBJ2-6; D tentatively reads TRBD1 or TRBD2 (5 bases each). Germline CDR1 LNHDA, CDR2 SQIVND (reference sequence). There are 19 residues in the CDR3. Trimming removed 3 bases from V and 1 base from J, with 19 bases in between. CDR3 loop: CASSIGIGAYSSGANVLTF. The CDR3 DNA reads as TGTGCCAGTAGTATCGGGATTGGGGCTTACTCATCTGGGGCCAACGTCCTGACTTTC.

This clonotype came up many times. This sequence joins TRBV12-3 or TRBV12-4 and TRBJ2-1, with 16 positions matching TRBD2. The V and J ends lost 5 bases and 7 bases, in that order; junction bases with no gene match: 8. The length of the CDR3 is 17 residues. This CDR3 reads CASSKGLAGGFNNEQFF. The CDR3 DNA reads TGTGCCAGCAGTAAGGGACTAGCGGGGGGGTTTAATAATGAGCAGTTCTTC.

This clonotype was seen a handful of times. The chain employs TRBV7-9 and TRBJ2-7; 8 positions match TRBD2. This CDR3 is built from 12 residues. V lost 5 bases to trimming and J lost 10 bases; unmatched junction nucleotides: 7. Germline V CDR1 and CDR2: SEHNR, FQNEAQ (reference sequence). The CDR3 is CASSPVAGPQYF. As DNA, the CDR3 is TGTGCCAGCAGCCCTGTAGCGGGACCACAGTACTTC. Drawing the rest from reference TRBV7-9 and TRBJ2-7, the complete variable domain is DTGVSQNPRHKITKRGQNVTFRCDPISEHNRLYWYRQTLGQGPEFLTYFQNEAQLEKSRLLSDRFSAERPKGSFSTLEIQRTEQGDSAMYLCASSPVAGPQYFGPGTRLTVT.